The 18 T cell receptor beta chains presented below share a single source sample, sequenced in a study of T cell repertoires in ileal Crohn's disease. The sample's time point: neoterminal ileum biopsy at postoperative endoscopy, about 6 months after surgery. The method was immunoSEQ multiplex PCR; TCRdb's version includes in-frame clones alone and lacks a portion of them. This table has 2,000 to 2,500 clones, roughly 88% appearing once. Sequencing input: ileal tissue. These receptors were taken from an adult with Crohn's disease.

The CDR3 region is CASSFSTGYDGYTF. The CDR3 DNA follows: TGCGCCAGCAGCTTTTCTACAGGGTACGACGGCTACACCTTC. The rearrangement joins TRBV5-1 to TRBJ1-2; D may be TRBD1 (6 bases). Germline assignment: CDR1 SGHRS and CDR2 YFSETQ. The CDR3 is made up of 14 amino acids. V lost 2 bases and J lost 8, with 16 bases in between. Full variable domain (remainder filled in from reference TRBV5-1 and TRBJ1-2): KAGVTQTPRYLIKTRGQQVTLSCSPISGHRSVSWYQQTPGQGLQFLFEYFSETQRNKGNFPGRFSGRQFSNSRSEMNVSTLELGDSALYLCASSFSTGYDGYTFGSGTRLTVV.

This chain uses TRBV6-4 with TRBJ1-5; D is undetermined. Germline CDR1 MRHNA, CDR2 SNTAGT. The CDR3 sequence is 13 residues long. V lost 3 bases to trimming and J lost 0 bases, with 3 bases between them. The CDR3 bases are TGTGCCAGCAGTGAGGGTAGCAATCAGCCCCAGCATTTT. This translates into CASSEGSNQPQHF.

This clone was detected once. V gene TRBV18 combines with J gene TRBJ1-5; possible D gene TRBD1, 6 bases. Germline lookup yields CDR1 KGHSH and CDR2 LQKENI. The V end was cut by 3 bases, the J end by 7 bases, with 13 bases between. The CDR3 spans 14 residues. This chain's CDR3 is CASSPYGQGQPQHF. DNA for the CDR3: TGTGCCAGCTCACCTTACGGGCAGGGGCAGCCCCAGCATTTT.

This clone was seen just once. The V and J genes are TRBV9 and TRBJ2-7; 7 nucleotides line up with TRBD1. Looked up from germline, CDR1 is SGDLS and CDR2 is YYNGEE. V lost 0 bases to trimming and J lost 2 bases; unmatched junction nucleotides: 2. The length of the CDR3 is 14 residues. CDR3 amino acids: CASSVGQGAYEQYF. CDR3 nucleotides: TGTGCCAGCAGCGTAGGGCAGGGGGCCTACGAGCAGTACTTC.

The chain recombines TRBV4-1 with TRBJ1-3; D remains ambiguous. The germline CDR1 and CDR2 sequences are MGHRA and YSYEKL. V lost 0 bases to trimming and J lost 3 bases, with 12 bases between them. This CDR3 is built from 16 residues. The CDR3 DNA is TGCGCCAGCAGCCAAGAGGCCGTCCTTTTTGGAAACACCATATATTTT. Its protein product is CASSQEAVLFGNTIYF.

The chain employs TRBV6-4 and TRBJ2-5, with TRBD2 identical over 9 bases. The germline CDR1 and CDR2 sequences are MRHNA and SNTAGT. J was trimmed by 4 bases and V by 8 bases; bases with no gene match: 14. The length of the CDR3 is 16 residues. The CDR3 nucleotides read TGTGCCAGCCACCTCCCCGGGCGGGAGGGGCGAGAGACCCAGTACTTC. This encodes CASHLPGREGRETQYF.

The CDR3 DNA is TGTGCCAGCAGCCAAGATGGGGCTAGCGGCACAGATACGCAGTATTTT. Translated: CASSQDGASGTDTQYF. This chain connects TRBV4-2 to TRBJ2-3; a weak D match, TRBD2 (6 bases). The germline V gene has CDR1 LGHNA and CDR2 YNFKEQ. There are 16 residues in the CDR3. V was clipped by 0 bases and J by 1 base, with 11 bases between them.

The sample holds a few counts of this clone. The genes are TRBV5-8 and TRBJ1-5; D gene uncertain. V lost 4 bases and J lost 9, with 8 bases in between. From germline, CDR1 is SGHTS and CDR2 YDEGEE. CDR3 length equals 11 residues. The chain's CDR3 is CASSRLGPQHF. CDR3 nucleotide sequence: TGTGCCAGCAGCCGCCTAGGGCCCCAGCATTTT.

The gene calls are TRBV19 and TRBJ1-3; D gene ambiguous. The CDR3 is 16 amino acids. Germline lookup yields CDR1 LNHDA and CDR2 SQIVND (reference sequence). V was shortened by 1 base and J by 0 bases, with 10 bases between the two germline ends. CDR3 in amino acids: CASSIAGTSSGNTIYF. As DNA, the CDR3 is TGTGCCAGTAGTATAGCCGGCACTAGCTCTGGAAACACCATATATTTT.

This chain joins TRBV6-6 and TRBJ2-3; unclear D gene. The CDR3 runs 14 residues. Trimming removed 2 bases at V and 5 bases at J, with 11 bases between. CDR1 and CDR2 from the germline V gene are MNHNY and SVGAGI (reference sequence). CDR3 coding DNA: TGTGCCAGCAGTTACGACTTTCTGGTAGATACGCAGTATTTT. Translated, it gives CASSYDFLVDTQYF.

The rearrangement links TRBV25-1 to TRBJ2-2, with D possibly being TRBD2 (7 bases). Germline CDR1 is MGHDK and CDR2 is SYGVNS. This CDR3 spans 16 amino acids. Between the trimmed V and J ends, which lost 4 bases and 5 bases, there was a span of 17 bases. CDR3 in amino acids: CASSVGGGLGTGELFF. The CDR3 nucleotides are TGTGCCAGCAGTGTAGGCGGGGGCCTAGGGACCGGGGAGCTGTTTTTT. Variable domain in full (rest from reference TRBV25-1 and TRBJ2-2): EADIYQTPRYLVIGTGKKITLECSQTMGHDKMYWYQQDPGMELHLIHYSYGVNSTEKGDLSSESTVSRIRTEHFPLTLESARPSHTSQYLCASSVGGGLGTGELFFGEGSRLTVL.

The chain joins TRBV6-1 to TRBJ2-7, with TRBD1 identical over 7 bases. The CDR3 is made up of 15 amino acids. Looked up from germline, CDR1 is MNHNS and CDR2 is SASEGT. J gave up 2 bases and V 4 bases, and 8 bases lay outside the gene matches. The CDR3 is CASSASWTGPYEQYF. The CDR3 bases are TGTGCCAGCAGTGCGAGTTGGACAGGCCCCTACGAGCAGTACTTC.

This chain joins TRBV4-3 and TRBJ2-1; D might be TRBD1 or TRBD2, each matching 5 bases. Germline CDR1 LGHNA, CDR2 YSLEER. The CDR3 runs 17 residues. The germline V and J ends were trimmed by 1 base and 0 bases, with 13 bases remaining between them. In DNA form, the CDR3 reads TGCGCCAGCAGCCAAGGGGGACCATGGAGCTCCTACAATGAGCAGTTCTTC. Translation gives CASSQGGPWSSYNEQFF.

The chain couples TRBV7-9 to TRBJ1-5; D not certain. The germline V gene has CDR1 SEHNR and CDR2 FQNEAQ (reference sequence). Between the trimmed V and J ends, which lost 5 bases and 0 bases, there was a span of 11 bases. CDR3 length: 15 residues. Written as DNA, the CDR3 is TGTGCCAGCAGCCCCGAGGGAGATAGCAATCAGCCCCAGCATTTT. It is translated as CASSPEGDSNQPQHF.

The gene calls are TRBV5-1 and TRBJ1-2; D is ambiguous. The CDR3 sequence is 13 residues long. Germline loops: CDR1 SGHRS, CDR2 YFSETQ. The V end lost 4 bases, the J end lost 4 bases, and 11 bases lay between the germline ends. CDR3 in amino acids: CASSPDSGYGYTF. CDR3 sequence (DNA): TGCGCCAGCAGCCCGGATTCGGGCTATGGCTACACCTTC.

V gene TRBV6-5 combines with J gene TRBJ2-5; possible D gene TRBD1, 6 bases. V lost 8 bases and J 5 bases, leaving 15 bases between the germline ends. The CDR3 length is 13 residues. The germline V gene encodes CDR1 MNHEY and CDR2 SVGAGI. DNA for the CDR3: TGTGCCAGCCGACCTTGGACAGTTGAGACCCAGTACTTC. The encoded protein is CASRPWTVETQYF.

This clone was observed once. This chain uses TRBV6-4 with TRBJ2-3; TRBD2 aligns across 12 bases. V was clipped by 7 bases and J by 3 bases; unmatched bases: 5. The CDR3 runs to 15 residues. Germline CDR1 is MRHNA and CDR2 is SNTAGT. The CDR3 DNA reads TGTGCCAGCACCCAGACTAGCGGGGGAACAGATACGCAGTATTTT. It translates to CASTQTSGGTDTQYF.

The rearrangement joins TRBV5-1 to TRBJ2-3, with D tentatively TRBD1 or TRBD2 (5 bases each). The germline V and J ends were trimmed by 5 bases and 4 bases, with 11 bases remaining between them. CDR1 and CDR2 from the germline V gene are SGHRS and YFSETQ. CDR3 length equals 13 residues. CDR3 sequence: CASRGDLADTQYF. The CDR3 DNA reads as TGCGCCAGCAGGGGGGACCTGGCAGATACGCAGTATTTT. Combining the CDR3 with reference TRBV5-1 and TRBJ2-3 gives the whole variable domain KAGVTQTPRYLIKTRGQQVTLSCSPISGHRSVSWYQQTPGQGLQFLFEYFSETQRNKGNFPGRFSGRQFSNSRSEMNVSTLELGDSALYLCASRGDLADTQYFGPGTRLTVL.